This is a list of T cell receptor beta chains from one sample in a study of patients and donors after allogeneic stem cell transplantation. A single record per CDR3 protein comes from TCRdb applying MiXCR to the RT-PCR reads. The sample consists of some 40,000 distinct CDR3 sequences, 30% to 40% of them appearing once. Sequenced material: blood, either unsorted or a sorted T cell fraction (not recorded which). All receptors derive from a human donor who was either an allogeneic HSCT recipient or a stem cell or donor lymphocyte infusion donor (not recorded which). It is not recorded whose cells these are; they may come from a transplant donor. The CDR3 runs from the conserved cysteine through the conserved F or W. The D gene is left open where the match is weak. Size is omitted from some rows. Given values are once, few, many or a class for expanded clones.

size | D | J | V | DNA | CDR3
. | TRBD2 | TRBJ2-7 | TRBV6-5 | TGTGCCAGCAGTTACGCTAGCGGATACGAGCAGTACTTC | CASSYASGYEQYF
few | TRBD2 | TRBJ2-1 | TRBV3-1 | TGTGCCAGCAGCCTGACTAGCGGGACCTACAATGAGCAGTTCTTC | CASSLTSGTYNEQFF
many | TRBD1 | TRBJ1-6 | TRBV12-3/TRBV12-4 | TGTGCCAGCAGATACGACAGGGAGAAGGTTTCACCCCTCCACTTT | CASRYDREKVSPLHF
few | TRBD1 | TRBJ2-7 | TRBV20-1 | TGCAGACCCAGGGGGATCCCGTCCTACGAGCAGTACTTC | CRPRGIPSYEQYF
. | . | TRBJ2-5 | TRBV12-3/TRBV12-4 | TGTGCCAGCAGTCCAACTACTAGTATCCAAGAGACCCAGTACTTC | CASSPTTSIQETQYF
. | . | TRBJ2-5 | TRBV25-1 | TGTGCCAGCAGTAGGTTTAGAGGACGGTACGAGACCCAGTACTTC | CASSRFRGRYETQYF
. | . | TRBJ2-7 | TRBV4-1 | TGCGCCAGCAGCCAAGATCGGACCACCTACGAGCAGTACTTC | CASSQDRTTYEQYF
many | . | TRBJ1-4 | TRBV25-1 | TGTGCCAGCAGTCCTCGGGACATTAATGAAAAACTGTTTTTT | CASSPRDINEKLFF
few | . | TRBJ2-7 | TRBV21-1 | TGTGCCAGCAGATCCTGCGCCTACGAGCAGTACTTC | CASRSCAYEQYF
few | TRBD2 | TRBJ2-1 | TRBV7-2 | TGTGCCAGCAGCTTAATTCTCAGCGGGAGGGCCAATGAGCAGTTCTTC | CASSLILSGRANEQFF
. | TRBD1 | TRBJ1-4 | TRBV29-1 | TGCAGCGTTGGTGTAGACAGGGACGGAAAACTGTTTTTT | CSVGVDRDGKLFF
few | TRBD1 | TRBJ1-2 | TRBV5-1 | TGCGCCAGCAGCGTAGGACAGGGGAGAGTCTATGGCTACACCTTC | CASSVGQGRVYGYTF
. | . | TRBJ2-1 | TRBV7-3 | TGTGCCAGCAGCTCCGGAGTGTACAATGAGCAGTTCTTC | CASSSGVYNEQFF
few | TRBD2 | TRBJ2-3 | TRBV4-3 | TGCGCCAGCAGCCAGACTAGCCGTACCGGGACCACAGATACGCAGTATTTT | CASSQTSRTGTTDTQYF
. | . | TRBJ2-7 | TRBV15 | TGTGCCACCAGCAGGCATCAGGGCTACGAGCAGTACTTC | CATSRHQGYEQYF
many | . | TRBJ1-3 | TRBV29-1 | TGCAGCGTTGTTCTATTCGCGGGGACCTCTGGAAACACCATATATTTT | CSVVLFAGTSGNTIYF
. | TRBD1 | TRBJ1-6 | TRBV28 | TGTGCCAGCAGTACCTCCGGGACAGGGAATAATTCACCCCTCCACTTT | CASSTSGTGNNSPLHF
. | . | TRBJ2-3 | TRBV9 | TGTGCCAGCAGCCGCCGGGAAGGCACAGATACGCAGTATTTT | CASSRREGTDTQYF
few | TRBD2 | TRBJ2-4 | TRBV12-3/TRBV12-4 | TGTGCCAGCAGTCCGGGGACTAGAGTCAACATTCAGTACTTC | CASSPGTRVNIQYF
few | . | TRBJ1-1 | TRBV7-9 | TGTGCCAGCAGCTTAACCAGGAACACTGAAGCTTTCTTT | CASSLTRNTEAFF
few | TRBD1 | TRBJ1-5 | TRBV12-3/TRBV12-4 | TGTGCCAGCAGTCCAACGGGACAGGGGGCAGGACAGCCCCAGCATTTT | CASSPTGQGAGQPQHF
few | TRBD1 | TRBJ1-6 | TRBV7-2 | TGTGCCAGCAGCTTCCGGGACAGGGAATCACCCCTCCACTTT | CASSFRDRESPLHF
. | . | TRBJ1-5 | TRBV5-1 | TGCGCCAGCAGTGCTGGAGGCGGGGAGCCCCAGCATTTT | CASSAGGGEPQHF
few | TRBD1 | TRBJ1-5 | TRBV29-1 | TGCAGCGTTGTTATCCGGGACAGGGAGAATCAGCCCCAGCATTTT | CSVVIRDRENQPQHF
. | . | TRBJ1-4 | TRBV4-3 | TGCGCCAGCAGCCAAGTAGTAGGGGGGGAAAAACTGTTTTTT | CASSQVVGGEKLFF